Listed below are T cell receptor beta chains from one sample, sequenced in a study of blood T cell repertoires in COVID-19. Some clones are missing from TCRdb's copy, which holds only in-frame ones; the method was immunoSEQ multiplex PCR. The table shows 85,000 or so clones, with 86% occurring only once. The specimen was peripheral blood. These receptors all come from a man in his fifties or sixties with active or convalescent COVID-19. The CDR3 runs from the conserved cysteine through the conserved F or W. Each record gives: V gene, D gene, CDR3 length, J gene, clone size, CDR3 DNA, CDR3 protein. D genes are given only for firm matches. Clone size is not always given. Where it is, it says once, few, many or a class for expanded clones.

v_call: TRBV28; d_call: -; cdr3_length: 17; j_call: TRBJ1-3; clone_size: -; cdr3_nt: TGTGCCAGCAGTTTTTCCGGGACTGCGAGCTCTGGAAACACCATATATTTT; cdr3_aa: CASSFSGTASSGNTIYF
v_call: TRBV4-2; d_call: -; cdr3_length: 15; j_call: TRBJ2-5; clone_size: -; cdr3_nt: TGTGCCAGCAGCCAAGGTCCGGCAGGGCAAGAGACCCAGTACTTC; cdr3_aa: CASSQGPAGQETQYF
v_call: TRBV5-5; d_call: TRBD1; cdr3_length: 15; j_call: TRBJ1-5; clone_size: few; cdr3_nt: TGTGCCAGCAGCTTGACAGGGGGCGGAGAACAGCCCCAGCATTTT; cdr3_aa: CASSLTGGGEQPQHF
v_call: TRBV7-2; d_call: -; cdr3_length: 14; j_call: TRBJ1-2; clone_size: few; cdr3_nt: TGTGCCAGCAGCCTCACGGGACTAAAAAACGGCTACACCTTC; cdr3_aa: CASSLTGLKNGYTF
v_call: TRBV5-4; d_call: TRBD1; cdr3_length: 14; j_call: TRBJ1-4; clone_size: -; cdr3_nt: TGTGCCAGCACCATTGGACAGGAGAATGAAAAACTGTTTTTT; cdr3_aa: CASTIGQENEKLFF
v_call: TRBV12-3/TRBV12-4; d_call: -; cdr3_length: 13; j_call: TRBJ2-7; clone_size: -; cdr3_nt: TGTGCCAGCAGGCGGCAGGGAAACGGCGAGCAGTACTTC; cdr3_aa: CASRRQGNGEQYF
v_call: TRBV28; d_call: TRBD1; cdr3_length: 15; j_call: TRBJ1-5; clone_size: -; cdr3_nt: TGTGCCAGCAGTTTATCGGGACAGGGGAGTCAGCCCCAGCATTTT; cdr3_aa: CASSLSGQGSQPQHF
v_call: TRBV30; d_call: TRBD1; cdr3_length: 12; j_call: TRBJ2-1; clone_size: few; cdr3_nt: TGTGCCTTGGACAGGGGGTACAATGAGCAGTTCTTC; cdr3_aa: CALDRGYNEQFF
v_call: TRBV5-6; d_call: -; cdr3_length: 13; j_call: TRBJ1-2; clone_size: -; cdr3_nt: TGTGCCAGCAGCCGGGGAATTAACTATGGCTACACCTTC; cdr3_aa: CASSRGINYGYTF
v_call: TRBV4-1; d_call: TRBD1; cdr3_length: 18; j_call: TRBJ2-2; clone_size: -; cdr3_nt: TGCGCCAGCAGCCAAGATCTTAGACAGGGGGCGAACACCGGGGAGCTGTTTTTT; cdr3_aa: CASSQDLRQGANTGELFF
v_call: TRBV2; d_call: TRBD2; cdr3_length: 16; j_call: TRBJ2-1; clone_size: -; cdr3_nt: TGTGCCAGCCAGAGACTAGCGGGTCAGAGCGGAAATGAGCAGTTCTTC; cdr3_aa: CASQRLAGQSGNEQFF
v_call: TRBV19; d_call: -; cdr3_length: 16; j_call: TRBJ2-5; clone_size: -; cdr3_nt: TGTGCCAGTAGTATAGCCACAGTTCGGTTCATGGAGACCCAGTACTTC; cdr3_aa: CASSIATVRFMETQYF
v_call: TRBV10-3; d_call: TRBD2; cdr3_length: 14; j_call: TRBJ2-1; clone_size: -; cdr3_nt: TGTGCCATCAAATTGTGGGAGGGCCGCGATGAGCAGTTCTTC; cdr3_aa: CAIKLWEGRDEQFF
v_call: TRBV28; d_call: -; cdr3_length: 17; j_call: TRBJ1-1; clone_size: -; cdr3_nt: TGTGCCAGCAGTTTATTAATTTCAGGACAAATCGACACTGAAGCTTTCTTT; cdr3_aa: CASSLLISGQIDTEAFF
v_call: TRBV12-5; d_call: TRBD1; cdr3_length: 17; j_call: TRBJ1-1; clone_size: hyperexpanded; cdr3_nt: TGTGCTAGTGGTAGCCGGGACAGGGATGGTTGGGGCACTGAAGCTTTCTTT; cdr3_aa: CASGSRDRDGWGTEAFF
v_call: TRBV30; d_call: TRBD1; cdr3_length: 14; j_call: TRBJ1-2; clone_size: -; cdr3_nt: TGTGCCTGGAGTGCGCGGACAGGGGAATATGGCTACACCTTC; cdr3_aa: CAWSARTGEYGYTF
v_call: TRBV5-1; d_call: -; cdr3_length: 16; j_call: TRBJ2-5; clone_size: -; cdr3_nt: TGCGCCAGCAGTCGGGACTCGAGGGGGCTCCAAGAGACCCAGTACTTC; cdr3_aa: CASSRDSRGLQETQYF
v_call: TRBV24-1; d_call: TRBD1; cdr3_length: 15; j_call: TRBJ2-1; clone_size: -; cdr3_nt: TGTGCCACCAGTGACGACAGGGGGTTTGCAAATGAGCAGTTCTTC; cdr3_aa: CATSDDRGFANEQFF
v_call: TRBV23-1; d_call: TRBD2; cdr3_length: 13; j_call: TRBJ2-5; clone_size: -; cdr3_nt: TGCGCCAGCACGCTGCAGGGAGGGGAGACCCAGTACTTC; cdr3_aa: CASTLQGGETQYF
v_call: TRBV6-5; d_call: -; cdr3_length: 11; j_call: TRBJ1-1; clone_size: -; cdr3_nt: TGTGCCTCCTACACTATGGATAAAGCTTTCTTT; cdr3_aa: CASYTMDKAFF
v_call: TRBV5-6; d_call: TRBD1; cdr3_length: 16; j_call: TRBJ2-2; clone_size: -; cdr3_nt: TGTGCCAGCAGCTTGGTAGGGACAGGGCGAGAGAGGGAGCTGTTTTTT; cdr3_aa: CASSLVGTGRERELFF
v_call: TRBV5-1; d_call: TRBD1; cdr3_length: 15; j_call: TRBJ2-2; clone_size: -; cdr3_nt: TGCGCCAGCAGCTCGACAGGGCGGTTGGGCGGGGAGCTGTTTTTT; cdr3_aa: CASSSTGRLGGELFF
v_call: TRBV4-3; d_call: -; cdr3_length: 12; j_call: TRBJ2-5; clone_size: once; cdr3_nt: TGCGCCAGCAGCCTTCGGCGGGAGACCCAGTACTTC; cdr3_aa: CASSLRRETQYF
v_call: TRBV7-2; d_call: TRBD1; cdr3_length: 13; j_call: TRBJ2-7; clone_size: -; cdr3_nt: TGTGCCAGCAGCACACAGGGGTCCTACGAGCAGTACTTC; cdr3_aa: CASSTQGSYEQYF
v_call: TRBV3-1/TRBV3-2; d_call: TRBD1; cdr3_length: 23; j_call: TRBJ2-3; clone_size: -; cdr3_nt: TGTGCCAGCAGCCAATTTATGATCGCTACAGGGGCTAATTTTGTCGGCAGAACAGATACGCAGTATTTT; cdr3_aa: CASSQFMIATGANFVGRTDTQYF
v_call: TRBV5-8; d_call: TRBD2; cdr3_length: 16; j_call: TRBJ2-1; clone_size: -; cdr3_nt: TGTGCCAGCAGCCCCCCGGGACTAGCGGGAGCTTATGAGCAGTTCTTC; cdr3_aa: CASSPPGLAGAYEQFF
v_call: TRBV7-2; d_call: TRBD2; cdr3_length: 15; j_call: TRBJ2-5; clone_size: -; cdr3_nt: TGTGCCAGCAGCGCACTAGCGGGGGGTGGAGAGACCCAGTACTTC; cdr3_aa: CASSALAGGGETQYF
v_call: TRBV6-5; d_call: -; cdr3_length: 15; j_call: TRBJ2-1; clone_size: -; cdr3_nt: TGTGCCAGTAGAGCCTTCTCCGGGGCCTACAATGAGCAGTTCTTC; cdr3_aa: CASRAFSGAYNEQFF
v_call: TRBV28; d_call: -; cdr3_length: 15; j_call: TRBJ2-1; clone_size: once; cdr3_nt: TGTGCCAGCAGTTTATTGCCCGGGTCCTACAATGAGCAGTTCTTC; cdr3_aa: CASSLLPGSYNEQFF
v_call: TRBV7-9; d_call: TRBD1; cdr3_length: 15; j_call: TRBJ2-1; clone_size: -; cdr3_nt: TGTGCCAGCACCCCACAGGGGACAGGGTACGGTGAGCAGTTCTTC; cdr3_aa: CASTPQGTGYGEQFF
v_call: TRBV19; d_call: TRBD1; cdr3_length: 16; j_call: TRBJ2-7; clone_size: -; cdr3_nt: TGTGCCAGTAGTAAACTACCGGGACAGGCTTCCTACGAGCAGTACTTC; cdr3_aa: CASSKLPGQASYEQYF
v_call: TRBV6-5; d_call: TRBD2; cdr3_length: 14; j_call: TRBJ2-1; clone_size: -; cdr3_nt: TGTGCCAGCAGAGGGACTAGCGGGATTATTGAGCAGTTCTTC; cdr3_aa: CASRGTSGIIEQFF
v_call: TRBV6-1; d_call: -; cdr3_length: 17; j_call: TRBJ1-4; clone_size: -; cdr3_nt: TGTGCCAGCAGTGAGGGGCTAAAGGCTCTACTTAATGAAAAACTGTTTTTT; cdr3_aa: CASSEGLKALLNEKLFF
v_call: TRBV28; d_call: -; cdr3_length: 14; j_call: TRBJ2-4; clone_size: -; cdr3_nt: TGTGCCAGCAGTAGAAAACAGGGAAGGGACATTCAGTACTTC; cdr3_aa: CASSRKQGRDIQYF
v_call: TRBV7-8; d_call: -; cdr3_length: 14; j_call: TRBJ1-6; clone_size: -; cdr3_nt: TGTGCCAGCAGCTTAGCGCAGGGTGGTTCACCCCTCCACTTT; cdr3_aa: CASSLAQGGSPLHF
v_call: TRBV19; d_call: -; cdr3_length: 14; j_call: TRBJ1-2; clone_size: -; cdr3_nt: TGTGCCAGTAGTTTGGGACATATGGCGGCTGGCTACACCTTC; cdr3_aa: CASSLGHMAAGYTF
v_call: TRBV6-5; d_call: TRBD1; cdr3_length: 14; j_call: TRBJ2-1; clone_size: -; cdr3_nt: TGTGCCAGCAGTTACCACAGGGGTGTGAATGAGCAGTTCTTC; cdr3_aa: CASSYHRGVNEQFF
v_call: TRBV5-1; d_call: TRBD2; cdr3_length: 17; j_call: TRBJ2-2; clone_size: -; cdr3_nt: TGCGCCAGCAGCTTAAGACTAGCGGGGGGTAACACCGGGGAGCTGTTTTTT; cdr3_aa: CASSLRLAGGNTGELFF
v_call: TRBV28; d_call: -; cdr3_length: 14; j_call: TRBJ1-4; clone_size: -; cdr3_nt: TGTGCCAGCAGTCTCCCGGCAACTAATGAAAAACTGTTTTTT; cdr3_aa: CASSLPATNEKLFF
v_call: TRBV19; d_call: -; cdr3_length: 14; j_call: TRBJ1-1; clone_size: -; cdr3_nt: TGTGCCAGTAGTTTCCTGGACAGAAACACTGAAGCTTTCTTT; cdr3_aa: CASSFLDRNTEAFF
v_call: TRBV2; d_call: TRBD1; cdr3_length: 14; j_call: TRBJ2-3; clone_size: -; cdr3_nt: TGTGCCAGCAGTGCGACAGGGGGCTTAGATACGCAGTATTTT; cdr3_aa: CASSATGGLDTQYF
v_call: TRBV6-2/TRBV6-3; d_call: -; cdr3_length: 12; j_call: TRBJ1-2; clone_size: -; cdr3_nt: TGTGCCAGCAGTTTCAGGGGTCGAGGCTACACCTTC; cdr3_aa: CASSFRGRGYTF
v_call: TRBV28; d_call: -; cdr3_length: 14; j_call: TRBJ2-3; clone_size: once; cdr3_nt: TGTGCCAGCAGTTTGGGGGGAGACACAGATACGCAGTATTTT; cdr3_aa: CASSLGGDTDTQYF
v_call: TRBV7-2; d_call: TRBD2; cdr3_length: 22; j_call: TRBJ2-6; clone_size: -; cdr3_nt: TGTGCCAGCAGCTTAGCTACCCACCGTACTAGCGGGGCCTACTCTGGGGCCAACGTCCTGACTTTC; cdr3_aa: CASSLATHRTSGAYSGANVLTF
v_call: TRBV10-3; d_call: TRBD1; cdr3_length: 13; j_call: TRBJ1-4; clone_size: -; cdr3_nt: TGTGCCATCAGCTTAGACAGGGATGAAAAACTGTTTTTT; cdr3_aa: CAISLDRDEKLFF
v_call: TRBV30; d_call: TRBD1; cdr3_length: 16; j_call: TRBJ1-6; clone_size: few; cdr3_nt: TGTGCCGGAATAATCCGGGACAGGGGTAATAATTCACCCCTCCACTTT; cdr3_aa: CAGIIRDRGNNSPLHF
v_call: TRBV27; d_call: -; cdr3_length: 13; j_call: TRBJ2-2; clone_size: -; cdr3_nt: TGTGCCAGCAGTCAGACTAGTCCCGGGGAGCTGTTTTTT; cdr3_aa: CASSQTSPGELFF
v_call: TRBV28; d_call: TRBD1; cdr3_length: 15; j_call: TRBJ2-7; clone_size: few; cdr3_nt: TGTGCCAGCAGCGAGACAGGGGGTCGACCCTACGAGCAGTACTTC; cdr3_aa: CASSETGGRPYEQYF
v_call: TRBV27; d_call: -; cdr3_length: 13; j_call: TRBJ1-2; clone_size: -; cdr3_nt: TGTGCCAGCAGTTTACAGGGGCCTAGCGGCTACACCTTC; cdr3_aa: CASSLQGPSGYTF
v_call: TRBV15; d_call: -; cdr3_length: 12; j_call: TRBJ2-5; clone_size: -; cdr3_nt: TGTGCCACCAGCCGGTACCAAGAGACCCAGTACTTC; cdr3_aa: CATSRYQETQYF
v_call: TRBV10-3; d_call: -; cdr3_length: 13; j_call: TRBJ1-1; clone_size: -; cdr3_nt: TGTGCCATCAGTGTCGACAGGAACACTGAAGCTTTCTTT; cdr3_aa: CAISVDRNTEAFF
v_call: TRBV4-3; d_call: -; cdr3_length: 16; j_call: TRBJ2-1; clone_size: -; cdr3_nt: TGCGCCAGCAGCCAAGATGCCGGGGCGGGGTACAATGAGCAGTTCTTC; cdr3_aa: CASSQDAGAGYNEQFF
v_call: TRBV14; d_call: TRBD1; cdr3_length: 18; j_call: TRBJ2-5; clone_size: once; cdr3_nt: TGTGCCAGCAGCCAAGATTTCCCGGGACAGGGAAGTACTGAGACCCAGTACTTC; cdr3_aa: CASSQDFPGQGSTETQYF
v_call: TRBV5-6; d_call: TRBD2; cdr3_length: 12; j_call: TRBJ2-7; clone_size: -; cdr3_nt: TGTGCCAGCAGCTCGGGGGGGTACGAGCAGTACTTC; cdr3_aa: CASSSGGYEQYF
v_call: TRBV6-4; d_call: -; cdr3_length: 14; j_call: TRBJ2-2; clone_size: -; cdr3_nt: TGTGCCAGCAGTGAAAGTCTAGCCACCGGGGAGCTGTTTTTT; cdr3_aa: CASSESLATGELFF
v_call: TRBV19; d_call: TRBD1; cdr3_length: 11; j_call: TRBJ2-7; clone_size: few; cdr3_nt: TGTGCCAGTCAGGGGGCCTACGAGCAGTACTTC; cdr3_aa: CASQGAYEQYF
v_call: TRBV29-1; d_call: TRBD1; cdr3_length: 14; j_call: TRBJ1-2; clone_size: once; cdr3_nt: TGCAGCGTCTCCCGGGACAGGGACCTCTATGGCTACACCTTC; cdr3_aa: CSVSRDRDLYGYTF
v_call: TRBV10-1; d_call: -; cdr3_length: 15; j_call: TRBJ2-5; clone_size: -; cdr3_nt: TGCGCCAGCAGTGAGTCGCAGGGGATTGAAAAGACCCAGTACTTC; cdr3_aa: CASSESQGIEKTQYF
v_call: TRBV6-1; d_call: -; cdr3_length: 13; j_call: TRBJ2-7; clone_size: -; cdr3_nt: TGTGCCAGCAGTGAAGCTTCGGTAAACGAGCAGTACTTC; cdr3_aa: CASSEASVNEQYF